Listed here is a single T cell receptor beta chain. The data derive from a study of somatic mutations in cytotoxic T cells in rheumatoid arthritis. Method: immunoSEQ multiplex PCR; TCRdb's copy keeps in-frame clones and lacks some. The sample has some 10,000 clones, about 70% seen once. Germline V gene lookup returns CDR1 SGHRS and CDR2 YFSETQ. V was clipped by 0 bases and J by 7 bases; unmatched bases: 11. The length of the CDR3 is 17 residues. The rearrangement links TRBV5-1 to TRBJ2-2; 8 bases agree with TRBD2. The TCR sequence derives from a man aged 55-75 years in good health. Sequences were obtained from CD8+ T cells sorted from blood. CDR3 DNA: TGCGCCAGCAGCTTGGCGCCGGGAGGGCCGTTGTTCGGGGAGCTGTTTTTT. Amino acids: CASSLAPGGPLFGELFF.